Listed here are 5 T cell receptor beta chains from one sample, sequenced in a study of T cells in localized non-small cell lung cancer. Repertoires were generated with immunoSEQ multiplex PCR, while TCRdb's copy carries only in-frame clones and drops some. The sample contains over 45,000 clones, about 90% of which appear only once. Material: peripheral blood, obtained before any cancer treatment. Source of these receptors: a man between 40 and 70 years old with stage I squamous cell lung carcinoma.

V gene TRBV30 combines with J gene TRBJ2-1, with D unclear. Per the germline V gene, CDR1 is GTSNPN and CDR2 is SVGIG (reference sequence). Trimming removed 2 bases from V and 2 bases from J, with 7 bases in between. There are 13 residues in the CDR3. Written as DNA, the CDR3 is TGTGCCTGGAGTCCCGGCCCCTACAATGAGCAGTTCTTC. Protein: CAWSPGPYNEQFF.

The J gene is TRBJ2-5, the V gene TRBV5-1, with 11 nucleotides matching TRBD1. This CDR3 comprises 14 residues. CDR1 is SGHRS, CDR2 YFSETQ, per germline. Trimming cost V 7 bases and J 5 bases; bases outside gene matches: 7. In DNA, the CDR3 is TGCGCCAGCTTAGGACAGGGGGCTTCGGAGACCCAGTACTTC. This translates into CASLGQGASETQYF.

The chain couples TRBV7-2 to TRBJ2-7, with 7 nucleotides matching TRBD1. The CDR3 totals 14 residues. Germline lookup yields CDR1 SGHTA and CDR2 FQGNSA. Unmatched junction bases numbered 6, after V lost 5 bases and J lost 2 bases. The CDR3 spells CASSNVGTAYEQYF. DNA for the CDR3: TGTGCCAGCAGCAATGTCGGGACAGCCTACGAGCAGTACTTC.

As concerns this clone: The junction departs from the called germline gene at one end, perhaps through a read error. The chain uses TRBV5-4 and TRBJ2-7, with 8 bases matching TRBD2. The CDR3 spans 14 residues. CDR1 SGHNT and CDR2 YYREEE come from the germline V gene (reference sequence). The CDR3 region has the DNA TGCGCCAGCAGCCAAAGCGGGAGAATGAGCGAGCAGTACTTC. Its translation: CASSQSGRMSEQYF.

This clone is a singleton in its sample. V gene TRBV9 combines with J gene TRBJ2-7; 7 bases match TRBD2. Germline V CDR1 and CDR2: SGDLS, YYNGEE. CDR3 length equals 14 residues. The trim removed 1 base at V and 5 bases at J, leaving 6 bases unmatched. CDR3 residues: CASSVRWEGNEQYF. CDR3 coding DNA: TGTGCCAGCAGCGTAAGGTGGGAGGGGAACGAGCAGTACTTC. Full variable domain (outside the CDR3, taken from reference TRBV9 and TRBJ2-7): DSGVTQTPKHLITATGQRVTLRCSPRSGDLSVYWYQQSLDQGLQFLIQYYNGEERAKGNILERFSAQQFPDLHSELNLSSLELGDSALYFCASSVRWEGNEQYFGPGTRLTVT.